This T cell receptor (beta chain) derives from a study of cytomegalovirus exposure and HLA in healthy donors (dated 2017 in TCRdb). Notes on the research overall: According to an earlier analysis of a few hundred of the donors, 150 million to 200 million T cells yielded over 90 million unique TCR beta sequences and less than 300 Gb of sequence data. All discovery cohort repertoires had been generated on a single sequencing platform. Genome-wide SNP genotypes for about three fifths of the roughly 670 donors were used in a later genetic analysis, which treated that subset as a discovery cohort. To predict cytomegalovirus infection status, the study combined high-throughput TCR immunosequencing, statistical association of individual TCRs with disease status, and machine learning. Because of strong linkage in the cohort, roughly five DR-DQ haplotypes were treated as single units for association and clustering. Among roughly 400 genotyped donors of the cohort, an average of approximately 240,000 unique TCR beta nucleotide sequences were sequenced per donor, approximately 20% of them non-productive. The study profiled the T cell repertoires of under 850 subjects by immunosequencing and related them to cytomegalovirus serostatus. In a later analysis, previously published TCR beta repertoires from 600 to 850 donors were re-analyzed and high-resolution HLA genotyping was added so that TCR occurrence patterns could be studied. Typing coverage varied by locus: about 629-640 donors for A, B, C, DRB1 and DQB1; around 560 for DQA1; approximately 570 for DPA1; approximately 470 for DPB1. The genetic ancestry cluster associated with self-reported Caucasian donors included about four fifths of the 398 genotyped donors. Donor age, sex, ethnicity and CMV serostatus were collected together with the repertoire data. Besides the first cohort of roughly 640 subjects, a separate validation cohort made up of about 120 different subjects was used. In the later analysis, no new phenotypic data were used to find candidate immune exposures; instead, reliance was placed on TCR beta sequences and their occurrence across donors. Class I and class II HLA loci were covered by the typing at four-digit resolution. An earlier analysis of around 540 of the donors applied high-throughput TCR beta sequencing to assess whether each TCR beta V gene segment acted as functional or pseudogenic. Around 320 gigabases of sequencing data and approximately 85 million unique TCR sequences were included in an early release covering over 600 HLA-typed donors. The aim of the study was to test whether cataloging public T cell receptors could identify signatures of past pathogen exposure.

The germline V gene (reference sequence) sets CDR1 to SEHNR and CDR2 to FQNEAQ. CDR3 length: 13 amino acids, cysteine to phenylalanine. Only the CDR3 region is kept as DNA, spanning 39 bases read in frame from base 1. This clone came up once. Its antigen remains unidentified. Per-base quality was not reported, and no clone a single base away is much larger than it. The cohort was made up of about 610 healthy bone marrow donors. Cohort members were all nominally healthy when sampled, although unrecorded immune exposures were likely present. The donor was CMV seropositive and was included in the group of some 290 seropositive cohort members. Each donor provided a peripheral blood sample, and peripheral blood mononuclear cells were used for TCR beta sequencing. The Qiagen DNeasy Blood Extraction Kit was used to extract genomic DNA from the blood cell samples. General findings and caveats noted by the study authors: Some IMGT-functional V segments, including TRBV6-2 and TRBV6-3, could not be told apart with the 87-base-pair reads, so those segments were excluded. In the study, approximately 160 TCR beta chains were listed as associated with cytomegalovirus. Most TCR sequences were seen in very few donors, while some public TCRs were found in many individuals. CMV serostatus was the only immune exposure information available for the cohort. In a later genetic analysis, a missense DCLRE1C variant was associated with V-gene and J-gene trimming of TCR beta chains, and the association was replicated in an independent cohort. In a later analysis, HLA-associated TCR beta chains were found to be more clonally expanded and to have lower generation probabilities than equally common non-associated chains. Linkage disequilibrium might explain the correlated functional status among segregating V segments, but an unknown experimental factor could not be ruled out. A group of highly shared sequence variants was considered likely to be a technical artifact of the sequencing pipeline. The classifier was reported to diagnose cytomegalovirus status with high specificity and sensitivity in both the original and validation cohorts. The cohort was sequenced for TCR beta chains only, and without alpha or paired-chain data the features that could be detected were limited. Because HLA typing was unavailable for some donors at each locus, only the typed subset was used in association tests. A later analysis found that TCR association rates varied across HLA loci, with DRB1 alleles showing the most associated TCRs and HLA-C alleles the fewest. In vitro tests confirmed that a few of the cytomegalovirus-associated TCR beta chains recognize cytomegalovirus antigens. Some 15 rarely observed V segments, including chromosome 9 orphons, were excluded from the earlier analysis of several hundred of the donors because counts were too low. A later analysis associated 15,000 to 20,000 TCR beta sequences with specific HLA alleles at a false discovery rate of 0.05. Broadly in line with IMGT annotations, most TCR beta V segments showed up in productive rearrangements about 90% or about 30% of the time in an earlier analysis of a few hundred of the donors. According to a later analysis, most CMV-associated TCR beta chains appeared to be HLA-restricted, and the HLA associations seemed to be driven largely by CMV exposure. A later analysis reported that several top co-occurrence clusters appeared linked to parvovirus B19, influenza, CMV and Epstein-Barr virus. When HLA alleles, especially DR and DQ, strongly co-occurred, attributing TCR associations to individual alleles was difficult. According to the authors, the approach could potentially be generalized to other disease states and immunological phenotypes. Roughly uniform sequencing depth across donors was assumed in presence/absence analyses, although this assumption may not hold. According to a later genetic analysis, donors in an Asian-associated ancestry cluster had fewer N-insertions in productive TCRs than the roughly 670-donor mean. A further reported finding was that TCR beta sequences accurately predicted the HLA-A and HLA-B alleles for most subjects in the first cohort.

Libraries were built with the immunoSEQ multiplex PCR assay. For the multiplex PCR, a mixture combining 60 forward primers for TCR Vbeta segments and 13 reverse primers for TCR Jbeta segments was used. Amplification of the CDR3 region of rearranged TCR beta genes was performed with a multiplex PCR assay on genomic DNA. The amplified TCR beta libraries were sequenced on the Illumina HiSeq System as 87-base-pair reads. As for the authors' bioinformatics: Across the 500 to 700 repertoires, a later analysis counted approximately 83 million unique TCR beta chains, around 11 million of which were shared by at least two donors. Raw reads were error-corrected and collapsed into unique sequences by a nearest-neighbor algorithm in which closely related sequences were merged to remove PCR and sequencing errors. Alignment of CDR3 sequences to IMGT reference sequences was used to assign V, D and J gene segments. For a sequence to be retained, a match of at least six nucleotides was required to both a V gene segment and a J gene segment. Rearrangements were called productive when the CDR3 lacked stop codons and stayed in frame with V and J; all others were non-productive. CDR3 was defined by IMGT convention, running from the second conserved V-encoded cysteine to the conserved J-encoded phenylalanine. Sequences without an unambiguous match to a single V gene segment were excluded from the earlier analysis of about 600 of the donors. An earlier analysis of a few hundred of the donors classified V segments as functional when productive rearrangements were above 56.7% and as segregating when the standard deviation between donors was above 5%. To diagnose cytomegalovirus status from the catalog of TCR beta chain sequences, a statistical classification framework was built. A later analysis assigned V and J genes by comparing TCR nucleotide sequences with IMGT/GENE-DB human TR gene sequences. In a later analysis, CDR3 sequences and most-parsimonious VDJ recombination scenarios were assigned using the TCRdist pipeline. In a later analysis, each TCR beta chain was defined by its CDR3 amino acid sequence together with its V-gene family, and reads without a unique V-gene family were excluded. As a way to deal with suspected cross-contamination and a sequencing artifact, a later analysis dropped 592 nucleotide sequences that were highly shared and had low generation probability. For each public chain, a later analysis derived a clonal expansion index from normalized ranks of inferred template counts within each repertoire. In a later analysis, generation probabilities were computed with a VDJ recombination model fitted to out-of-frame rearrangements, and the resulting probabilities were checked against IGoR. In a later analysis, TCR-TCR, TCR-HLA and TCR-CMV co-occurrence was scored with hypergeometric tests, and a repertoire-size bias correction was applied to TCR pairs. To estimate false discovery rates, a later analysis permuted the HLA or CMV assignments 20 times. A later analysis grouped co-occurring TCRs with DBSCAN, adding TCRdist sequence similarity when clustering within HLA-allele-positive subsets. Repertoires with fewer than 30,000 or more than 120,000 public chains, plus five repertoires with anomalous nucleotide sharing, were excluded from co-occurrence clustering. What TCRdb holds here is the immuneACCESS table cut down to in-frame rearrangements. Part of the clones is not present; checked against another copy, under half of the missing clones reflect an unresolved V gene, and the others are unexplained. V, J and clone size are taken as reported in that table, and D and trimming were inferred from the DNA itself. For this sample there are fewer than 200,000 clones; roughly 71% appear just once. The ten largest clones represent 2.5% to 3.5% of the sample.

Sequenced material: PBMCs. The V and J segments used are TRBV7-9 and TRBJ2-5, with no reliable assignment of the D segment. Gene TRBJ2-7 matches the end of the DNA better, so the J call may be wrong. This receptor was identified in a woman in her forties or fifties in good health and CMV-seropositive. CDR3 reads: CASKSGNDYEQYF. The nucleotide sequence reads as follows: TGTGCCAGCAAATCTGGGAACGACTACGAGCAGTACTTC.